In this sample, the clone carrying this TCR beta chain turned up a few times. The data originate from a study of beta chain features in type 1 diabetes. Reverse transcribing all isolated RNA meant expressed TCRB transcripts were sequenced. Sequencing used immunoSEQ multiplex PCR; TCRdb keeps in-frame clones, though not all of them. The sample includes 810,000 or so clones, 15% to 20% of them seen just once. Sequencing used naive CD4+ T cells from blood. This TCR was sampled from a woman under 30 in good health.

The CDR3 sequence: CASSEDRRAFF. The CDR3 DNA reads as TGTGCCAGCAGTGAAGACAGGCGAGCTTTCTTT. This rearrangement joins TRBV6-1 to TRBJ1-1; tentative D call: TRBD1 (5 bases). The CDR3 is 11 residues long. The germline gives CDR1 MNHNS, CDR2 SASEGT. The germline V and J ends were trimmed by 1 base and 10 bases, with 7 bases remaining between them.